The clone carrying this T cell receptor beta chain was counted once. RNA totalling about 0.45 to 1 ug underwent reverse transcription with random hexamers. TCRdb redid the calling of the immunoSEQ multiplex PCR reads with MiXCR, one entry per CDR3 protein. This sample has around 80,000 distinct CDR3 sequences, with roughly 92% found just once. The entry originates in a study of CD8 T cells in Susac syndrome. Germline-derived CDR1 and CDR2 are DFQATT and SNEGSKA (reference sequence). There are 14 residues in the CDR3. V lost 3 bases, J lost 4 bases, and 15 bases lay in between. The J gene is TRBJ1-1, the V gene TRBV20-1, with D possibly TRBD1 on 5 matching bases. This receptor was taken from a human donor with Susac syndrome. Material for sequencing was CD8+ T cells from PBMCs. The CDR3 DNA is TGCAGTGCTAGGGAGTTTCAGGGCAGCACTGAAGCTTTCTTT. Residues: CSAREFQGSTEAFF.